Following are 18 T cell receptor beta chains from one sample sequenced in a study of T cells in Graves' hyperthyroidism and ophthalmopathy (dated by TCRdb to about 2019). Receptors were amplified or captured by multiplex PCR. The instrument given in TCRdb is Illumina HiSeq 2000. TCR beta CDR3 regions were amplified from RNA transcripts. A first-round RT-PCR of the TCR CDR3 used the HTBI primer set with the Qiagen OneStep RT-PCR kit. The public reads were reprocessed in TCRdb via fastp at Q25 and MiXCR, keeping in-frame beta chains. CDR3 protein duplicates are merged, each entry listing the most common genes and DNA. The sample table holds about 380,000 distinct CDR3 sequences, of which around 18% were seen once. The ten largest clones take up about 38% of the sample. Sequenced sample: blood. The source of these receptors is a man aged 18 to 30 with Graves' ophthalmopathy.

V usage is TRBV7-8 and J usage is TRBJ1-5; perhaps TRBD1 as D (5 bases). CDR1 is SGHVS, CDR2 FQNEAQ, per germline. V lost 9 bases and J 0 bases, leaving 15 bases between the germline ends. CDR3 length: 15 amino acids. CDR3 in amino acids: CASTLGVTSNQPQHF. The CDR3, as DNA: TGTGCCAGTACCCTGGGGGTAACTAGCAATCAGCCCCAGCATTTT.

The chain employs TRBV18 and TRBJ1-2; D not certain. V shed 2 bases and J shed 7 bases, with 11 bases lying between them. The CDR3 has 13 amino acids. CDR1 and CDR2 from the germline V gene are KGHSH and LQKENI. DNA of the CDR3: TGTGCCAGCTCACCAGAGAGGGCGGGTGGCTACACCTTC. Encoded protein: CASSPERAGGYTF.

V is TRBV6-5 and J is TRBJ1-5; D possibly corresponds to TRBD1 (6 bases). Trimming pared 2 bases from V and 2 bases from J, leaving 10 bases between. CDR1 and CDR2 from the germline V gene are MNHEY and SVGAGI. This CDR3 has 15 residues. The CDR3 is CASSYKSGGNQPQHF. Here the CDR3 DNA reads TGTGCCAGCAGTTACAAATCAGGGGGCAATCAGCCCCAGCATTTT.

This clonotype was found a few times. This sequence joins TRBV11-2 and TRBJ2-1, with unresolved D. Trimming shortened V by 8 bases and J by 8 bases, and 16 bases separated the two germline ends. CDR3 length: 13 residues. Germline values: CDR1 SGHAT, CDR2 FQNNGV. CDR3 DNA sequence: TGTGCCAGCCTATGGGGTCTCGGCGATGAGCAGTTCTTC. This codes for CASLWGLGDEQFF.

This clonotype has at least ten counts. The chain joins TRBV15 to TRBJ1-1, with D unresolved. Deletions cut 0 bases from V and 1 base from J, with 3 bases between. Per germline, CDR1 LNHNV and CDR2 YYDKDF (reference sequence). This CDR3 is 13 amino acids long. As DNA, the CDR3 is TGTGCCACCAGCAGAGATGGGAACACTGAAGCTTTCTTT. It yields the protein CATSRDGNTEAFF.

This clonotype was detected only a few times. The genes are TRBV9 and TRBJ2-1; no firm D call. CDR1 and CDR2 from the germline V gene are SGDLS and YYNGEE. V was pared by 0 bases and J by 10 bases, with 8 bases between. The CDR3 is 12 residues long. The CDR3 spells CASSVGATEQFF. The CDR3 DNA follows: TGTGCCAGCAGCGTAGGGGCGACAGAGCAGTTCTTC.

This CDR3 reads CSAEDGWGSYNEQFF. The DNA for the CDR3 is TGCAGTGCTGAAGACGGATGGGGCTCCTACAATGAGCAGTTCTTC. The V and J genes are TRBV20-1 and TRBJ2-1; D ambiguous. V was cut by 5 bases and J by 0 bases, with 14 bases left in between. The germline CDR1 and CDR2 sequences are DFQATT and SNEGSKA (reference sequence). The CDR3 length is 15 residues.

This clonotype was detected only a few times. The J gene is TRBJ2-1, the V gene TRBV19; possibly TRBD1 for D (5 bases). The CDR3 consists of 13 residues. Germline V gene lookup returns CDR1 LNHDA and CDR2 SQIVND (reference sequence). V lost 9 bases and J lost 5, with 14 bases in between. CDR3 sequence (DNA): TGTGCCAGCTCTTGGGGCAGGGACAATGAGCAGTTCTTC. This translates into CASSWGRDNEQFF.

This clonotype was observed at least ten times. The rearrangement links TRBV24-1 to TRBJ1-5; no clear D gene. CDR3 size: 12 residues. The ends were cut back, 4 bases at V and 4 bases at J, with 4 bases in the middle. Germline lookup yields CDR1 KGHDR and CDR2 SFDVKD. CDR3 coding DNA: TGTGCCACCAGTGACCCTAATCAGCCCCAGCATTTT. Protein: CATSDPNQPQHF.

This clonotype was counted ten times or more. The V call is TRBV2, the J call TRBJ1-1; the D gene is possibly TRBD1 (5 bases). The germline V and J ends were trimmed by 4 bases and 10 bases, with 19 bases remaining between them. The CDR3 has 14 amino acids. Germline CDR1 and CDR2: SNHLY and FYNNEI. The CDR3 protein is CASSGVGALIGAFF. CDR3 nucleotides: TGTGCCAGCAGTGGGGTAGGGGCGTTAATAGGAGCTTTCTTT.

The V and J genes are TRBV4-1 and TRBJ1-5, with 7 bases that match TRBD1. Germline trimming cut 1 base from V and 3 bases from J; bases unmatched to any gene: 15. This CDR3 is built from 19 residues. In germline, CDR1 is MGHRA, CDR2 YSYEKL. DNA of the CDR3: TGCGCCAGCAGCCAAGGTCGGGCGAGGGGGCGGGAAGCCAATCAGCCCCAGCATTTT. Translation: CASSQGRARGREANQPQHF.

This clonotype was observed a handful of times. The CDR3 is CASSPRGGDTGELFF. The CDR3 nucleotides are TGCGCCAGCAGCCCGCGGGGCGGGGACACCGGGGAGCTGTTTTTT. The genes are TRBV4-1 and TRBJ2-2; D might be TRBD2 (6 bases). The length of the CDR3 is 15 residues. Trimming removed 4 bases from V and 3 bases from J, with 12 bases in between. Germline-derived CDR1 and CDR2 are MGHRA and YSYEKL.

This clonotype was seen repeatedly, ten times or more. The chain carries TRBV18 and TRBJ1-5; D ambiguous. The CDR3 loop spans 15 amino acids. Germline lookup yields CDR1 KGHSH and CDR2 LQKENI. V was clipped by 4 bases and J by 0 bases, with 10 bases between them. The CDR3 DNA follows: TGTGCCAGCTCACGCGAGATGATTAGCAATCAGCCCCAGCATTTT. Amino acid sequence: CASSREMISNQPQHF.

As concerns this clonotype: This may stem from a read error, because a much larger clone lies one nucleotide away. The CDR3 here is CASSWDTGELFF. The CDR3 nucleotides are TGTGCCAGCAGTTGGGACACCGGGGAGCTGTTTTTT. The chain has TRBV28 and TRBJ2-2, with D uncertain. V was pared by 4 bases and J by 3 bases, with 3 bases between. Germline CDR1 MDHEN, CDR2 SYDVKM. CDR3 length: 12 amino acids.

This clonotype came up many times. The rearrangement uses TRBV2 and TRBJ2-3; weak D call: TRBD2 (5 bases). The germline CDR1 and CDR2 sequences are SNHLY and FYNNEI. This CDR3 comprises 15 residues. With 3 bases removed from V and 0 bases from J, the gap between germline ends came to 10 bases. DNA of the CDR3: TGTGCCAGCAGTGAGAGGGATGGCAGCACAGATACGCAGTATTTT. Its translation: CASSERDGSTDTQYF.

The chain employs TRBV7-3 and TRBJ2-5; TRBD2 matches 14 bases. CDR1 is SGHTA, CDR2 FQGTGA, per germline. This CDR3 comprises 19 residues. J was trimmed by 5 bases and V by 5 bases; bases with no gene match: 16. The CDR3, as DNA: TGTGCCAGCAGCGAAACCGGGACTAGCGGGGGTTTTGGGGTGGAGACCCAGTACTTC. It translates to CASSETGTSGGFGVETQYF.

This clonotype has a count of ten or more. This chain links TRBV11-1 with TRBJ2-3, with 9 bases that match TRBD2. The V gene's germline CDR1 is SGHAT and CDR2 FQDESV (reference sequence). After removal of 1 base from V and 10 bases from J, the junction contained 3 bases not matched to a gene. This CDR3 spans 13 amino acids. Written as DNA, the CDR3 is TGTGCCAGCAGCTTAGAGTTAGCGGGGGCGCAGTATTTT. Its translation is CASSLELAGAQYF. The variable domain in full, with the rest retrieved from reference TRBV11-1 and TRBJ2-3, is EAEVAQSPRYKITEKSQAVAFWCDPISGHATLYWYRQILGQGPELLVQFQDESVVDDSQLPKDRFSAERLKGVDSTLKIQPAELGDSAMYLCASSLELAGAQYFGPGTRLTVL.

The chain carries TRBV5-1 and TRBJ2-2, with D uncertain. Trimming removed 0 bases at V and 0 bases at J, with 6 bases between. CDR1 and CDR2 from the germline V gene are SGHRS and YFSETQ. The CDR3 runs to 15 residues. As DNA, the CDR3 is TGCGCCAGCAGCTTGGTGGGATCGAACACCGGGGAGCTGTTTTTT. This encodes CASSLVGSNTGELFF.